Below, 29 T cell receptor beta chains from the same sample are listed, as sequenced in a study of CD8 T cells in Susac syndrome. About 0.5 to 1 ug RNA was reverse transcribed with random hexamers. TCRdb called the immunoSEQ multiplex PCR reads again in MiXCR, with one record for every CDR3 protein. The repertoire holds about 120,000 distinct CDR3 sequences, with about 95% as singletons. The source material was CD4+ T cells from PBMCs. All receptors derive from a human donor in good health.

This clonotype is a singleton in its sample. V is TRBV19 and J is TRBJ1-6; no clear D. This CDR3 spans 12 amino acids. V lost 9 bases and J lost 7, with 10 bases in between. The germline gives CDR1 LNHDA, CDR2 SQIVND (reference sequence). The CDR3 loop is CASHDKNSPLHF. CDR3 nucleotides: TGTGCCAGCCACGACAAAAATTCACCCCTCCACTTT.

V and J are TRBV18 and TRBJ1-1; 7 positions agree with TRBD1. The CDR3 covers 14 residues. J lost 5 bases, V lost 3 bases, and 6 bases had no gene match. The V gene's germline CDR1 is KGHSH and CDR2 LQKENI. DNA for the CDR3: TGTGCCAGCTCACCCACAGGGGAAGGGACTGAAGCTTTCTTT. Translated, it gives CASSPTGEGTEAFF.

Concerning this clonotype itself: A junction end diverges from the germline sequence, so it may reflect a read error. The chain employs TRBV30 and TRBJ2-1; D is possibly TRBD2 (6 bases). Germline V lookup: CDR1 GTSNPN, CDR2 SVGIG (reference sequence). The CDR3 is 12 residues long. The CDR3 DNA reads TGTGCCCGGAGGGCCAAGGGCAATGAGCAGTTCTTC. This codes for CARRAKGNEQFF.

This chain joins TRBV23-1 and TRBJ2-1; D call uncertain. TRBV23-1 carries the ORF label, with uncertain function. The ends were cut back, 0 bases at V and 5 bases at J, with 8 bases in the middle. The CDR3 runs to 14 residues. CDR3 protein: CASSQSRIDNEQFF. The CDR3 bases are TGCGCCAGCAGTCAATCGCGCATCGACAATGAGCAGTTCTTC.

The chain carries TRBV7-8 and TRBJ2-3; the D is unclear. Trimming took 2 bases from V and 0 from J, leaving 9 bases between them. The CDR3 runs to 15 residues. The germline V gene has CDR1 SGHVS and CDR2 FQNEAQ. The CDR3 bases are TGTGCCAGCAGCTTAAACAGACCTAGCACAGATACGCAGTATTTT. It translates to CASSLNRPSTDTQYF.

The CDR3 DNA reads as TGTGCCAGCAGGGGATACAATGAGCAGTTCTTC. Translating it yields CASRGYNEQFF. V gene TRBV12-3 or TRBV12-4 combines with J gene TRBJ2-1; D gene unclear. This CDR3 is 11 amino acids long. V lost 6 bases and J 4 bases, leaving 4 bases between the germline ends.

V usage is TRBV5-6 and J usage is TRBJ2-1; 7 positions match TRBD2. V was pared by 0 bases and J by 6 bases, with 6 bases of the junction left unmatched. This CDR3 is built from 15 residues. Germline V gives CDR1 SGHDT, CDR2 YYEEEE. For the CDR3, the DNA is TGTGCCAGCAGCTTGGATGCCGGGGGGACCAATGAGCAGTTCTTC. Amino acids: CASSLDAGGTNEQFF.

The chain employs TRBV15 and TRBJ2-7; D gene unclear. The CDR3 is 14 amino acids. The germline V gene encodes CDR1 LNHNV and CDR2 YYDKDF (reference sequence). V was pared by 0 bases and J by 3 bases, with 9 bases between. The CDR3 is CATSRESRNYEQYF. CDR3 in DNA: TGTGCCACCAGCAGAGAATCCCGGAACTACGAGCAGTACTTC. Based on the CDR3 plus reference TRBV15 and TRBJ2-7, the full variable domain is DAMVIQNPRYQVTQFGKPVTLSCSQTLNHNVMYWYQQKSSQAPKLLFHYYDKDFNNEADTPDNFQSRRPNTSFCFLDIRSPGLGDTAMYLCATSRESRNYEQYFGPGTRLTVT.

This clonotype has a single count. This sequence joins TRBV6-5 and TRBJ2-3; a possible D gene is TRBD2 (5 bases). The V gene's germline CDR1 is MNHEY and CDR2 SVGAGI. Deletions cut 2 bases from V and 6 bases from J, with 12 bases between. CDR3 length equals 14 residues. CDR3 bases: TGTGCCAGCAGTTACGGAGCGGTCCCCGATACGCAGTATTTT. Encoded protein: CASSYGAVPDTQYF.

The CDR3 loop is CASRPDYTPAHEQYF. CDR3 bases: TGCGCCAGCAGACCTGATTACACCCCTGCCCACGAGCAGTACTTC. V usage is TRBV5-1 and J usage is TRBJ2-7; no clear D gene. The germline V gene encodes CDR1 SGHRS and CDR2 YFSETQ. V dropped 5 bases and J dropped 5 bases, with 20 bases sitting between them. The CDR3 sequence is 15 residues long. Full variable domain (missing parts from reference TRBV5-1 and TRBJ2-7): KAGVTQTPRYLIKTRGQQVTLSCSPISGHRSVSWYQQTPGQGLQFLFEYFSETQRNKGNFPGRFSGRQFSNSRSEMNVSTLELGDSALYLCASRPDYTPAHEQYFGPGTRLTVT.

The chain has TRBV28 and TRBJ1-1; D may be TRBD1 (5 bases). Germline V gene lookup returns CDR1 MDHEN and CDR2 SYDVKM. Trimming shortened V by 8 bases and J by 2 bases, and 15 bases separated the two germline ends. The CDR3 spans 14 residues. The CDR3 protein is CASLRPGPNTEAFF. In DNA, the CDR3 is TGTGCCAGCCTTCGGCCGGGACCCAACACTGAAGCTTTCTTT.

V is TRBV3-1 and J is TRBJ1-1, with TRBD1 as a possible D gene (6 bases). The V end lost 4 bases, the J end lost 4 bases, and 16 bases lay between the germline ends. The germline gives CDR1 LGHDT, CDR2 YNNKEL (reference sequence). There are 15 residues in the CDR3. CDR3 sequence reads: CASSLSVTGPTEAFF. CDR3 DNA: TGTGCCAGCAGCCTTTCCGTGACAGGACCCACTGAAGCTTTCTTT.

V gene TRBV21-1 combines with J gene TRBJ2-5. TRBV21-1 has pseudogene status. The CDR3 has 12 residues. The CDR3 loop reads CASSKGRETQYF. In DNA form, the CDR3 reads TGTGCCAGCAGCAAAGGTCGAGAGACCCAGTACTTC.

CDR3 DNA sequence: TGCGCCAGCAGCTTGGGCGGGGCCCAAGAGACCCAGTACTTC. Amino acid sequence: CASSLGGAQETQYF. The V gene is TRBV5-1, the J gene TRBJ2-5, with D tentatively TRBD2 (6 bases). Trimming took off 0 bases at V and 1 base at J, with 7 bases between the two ends. The CDR3 loop spans 14 amino acids. The germline gives CDR1 SGHRS, CDR2 YFSETQ.

J is TRBJ2-1 and V is TRBV12-3 or TRBV12-4, with D tentatively TRBD2 (5 bases). V gave up 5 bases and J gave up 0 bases, with 14 bases separating them. The CDR3 extends over 16 amino acids. CDR3 DNA sequence: TGTGCCAGCAGTGGCGCGGGCCGGAACTCCTACAATGAGCAGTTCTTC. Encoded protein: CASSGAGRNSYNEQFF.

The chain is built from TRBV2 and TRBJ2-7; TRBD1 is a possible D gene (5 bases). Germline V CDR1 and CDR2: SNHLY, FYNNEI. This CDR3 has 15 amino acids. Trimming cost V 6 bases and J 2 bases, with 17 bases left between them. The CDR3 DNA sequence: TGTGCCAGCAGGGACCTAGTTGCAGGGCCCTACGAGCAGTACTTC. Its translation is CASRDLVAGPYEQYF.

The chain employs TRBV30 and TRBJ1-2; D unresolved. The germline V gene has CDR1 GTSNPN and CDR2 SVGIG (reference sequence). The CDR3 consists of 12 residues. Deletions cut 1 base from V and 8 bases from J, with 11 bases between. The DNA of the CDR3 is TGTGCCTGGAGTGGGACCTCTAGGGGCTACACCTTC. Protein sequence: CAWSGTSRGYTF.

The chain uses TRBV6-2 or TRBV6-3 and TRBJ2-7, with 8 bases identical to TRBD1. V gave up 4 bases and J gave up 5 bases; unmatched junction bases: 7. The length of the CDR3 is 14 residues. CDR1 MNHEY and CDR2 SVGEGT come from the germline V gene. In nucleotides, the CDR3 is TGTGCCAGCAGTTGGACAGGGATCGGGAACGAGCAGTACTTC. Protein product: CASSWTGIGNEQYF.

The rearrangement links TRBV19 to TRBJ2-2; 8 nucleotides agree with TRBD1. CDR1 LNHDA and CDR2 SQIVND come from the germline V gene (reference sequence). With V trimmed by 4 bases and J by 2 bases, 12 bases remained unmatched. The CDR3 has 18 amino acids. The DNA of the CDR3 is TGTGCCAGTAGTACGGCCCTCACAGGGGGAAAAAACACCGGGGAGCTGTTTTTT. It yields the protein CASSTALTGGKNTGELFF.

The chain has TRBV4-2 and TRBJ1-1; D is possibly TRBD1 (6 bases). This CDR3 has 17 amino acids. The V end lost 0 bases, the J end lost 5 bases, and 19 bases lay between the germline ends. The V gene's germline CDR1 is LGHNA and CDR2 YNFKEQ. The CDR3 DNA is TGTGCCAGCAGCCAAGAGGGGGGAGGGCAGGGGCGGACTGAAGCTTTCTTT. Translated, it gives CASSQEGGGQGRTEAFF.

This clonotype was recorded once. The rearrangement uses TRBV20-1 and TRBJ2-7; D is uncertain. The CDR3 is 16 amino acids. V was trimmed by 0 bases and J by 2 bases, leaving 17 bases between them. From germline, CDR1 is DFQATT and CDR2 SNEGSKA (reference sequence). CDR3 amino acids: CSARDEGNSYAYEQYF. The CDR3 bases are TGCAGTGCTAGAGATGAAGGAAACTCCTATGCCTACGAGCAGTACTTC.

The chain links TRBV20-1 to TRBJ2-3, with 9 bases matching TRBD2. The length of the CDR3 is 15 residues. Germline CDR1 reads DFQATT; CDR2 reads SNEGSKA (reference sequence). J was trimmed by 1 base and V by 3 bases; bases with no gene match: 5. The CDR3 spells CSARGLAGGTDTQYF. The CDR3 DNA sequence: TGCAGTGCTAGGGGTTTAGCGGGAGGCACAGATACGCAGTATTTT.

The sample holds one count of this clonotype. The chain couples TRBV6-6 to TRBJ1-5, with D unclear. This CDR3 is 15 amino acids long. CDR1 and CDR2 (germline): MNHNY, SVGAGI (reference sequence). V gave up 0 bases and J gave up 11 bases, with 17 bases separating them. CDR3 sequence reads: CASSYSKWGGQSQHF. In nucleotides, the CDR3 is TGTGCCAGCAGTTACTCGAAGTGGGGAGGGCAGTCCCAGCATTTT.

V usage is TRBV7-2 and J usage is TRBJ2-3, with TRBD2 as a possible D gene (5 bases). The V and J ends lost 5 bases and 2 bases respectively, with 8 bases between them. CDR3 size: 13 residues. Germline loops: CDR1 SGHTA, CDR2 FQGNSA. CDR3 nucleotides: TGTGCCAGCAGCGTAGACTACACAGATACGCAGTATTTT. Its protein product is CASSVDYTDTQYF.

V is TRBV28 and J is TRBJ1-6; D is uncertain. The CDR3 extends over 16 amino acids. V lost 3 bases and J 4 bases, leaving 13 bases between the germline ends. The germline V gene has CDR1 MDHEN and CDR2 SYDVKM. The CDR3 nucleotides are TGTGCCAGCAGTTTCCCGATGCCCCCATATAATTCACCCCTCCACTTT. Encoded protein: CASSFPMPPYNSPLHF.

The chain joins TRBV6-1 to TRBJ2-5; D possibly corresponds to TRBD2 (7 bases). The V end lost 1 base, the J end lost 6 bases, and 15 bases lay between the germline ends. CDR1 is MNHNS, CDR2 SASEGT, per germline. The length of the CDR3 is 15 residues. CDR3 amino acids: CASSEGRGGGQTQYF. CDR3 bases: TGTGCCAGCAGTGAAGGTCGAGGGGGAGGGCAGACCCAGTACTTC.

The chain links TRBV30 to TRBJ1-5; a weak D match, TRBD1 (5 bases). CDR3 length equals 14 residues. The V gene's germline CDR1 is GTSNPN and CDR2 SVGIG (reference sequence). V lost 0 bases, J lost 10 bases, and 16 bases lay in between. CDR3 bases: TGTGCCTGGAGTGTGTCTAGTGGGGACCTTCCCCAGCATTTT. Encoded protein: CAWSVSSGDLPQHF.

V and J are TRBV4-3 and TRBJ1-6, with D uncertain. This CDR3 has 16 residues. Germline V lookup: CDR1 LGHNA, CDR2 YSLEER. Trimming took off 4 bases at V and 6 bases at J, with 16 bases between the two ends. The CDR3 here is CASSLSHAGRNSPLHF. As DNA, the CDR3 is TGCGCCAGCAGCCTCTCCCATGCCGGTCGTAATTCACCCCTCCACTTT.

This chain links TRBV28 with TRBJ1-4, with D perhaps matching TRBD1 (5 bases). The CDR3 runs 15 residues. CDR1 and CDR2 (germline): MDHEN, SYDVKM. Trimming cost V 6 bases and J 4 bases, with 15 bases left between them. CDR3 amino acids: CASRHQGGGNEKLFF. For the CDR3, the DNA is TGTGCCAGCAGACATCAGGGCGGGGGTAATGAAAAACTGTTTTTT.